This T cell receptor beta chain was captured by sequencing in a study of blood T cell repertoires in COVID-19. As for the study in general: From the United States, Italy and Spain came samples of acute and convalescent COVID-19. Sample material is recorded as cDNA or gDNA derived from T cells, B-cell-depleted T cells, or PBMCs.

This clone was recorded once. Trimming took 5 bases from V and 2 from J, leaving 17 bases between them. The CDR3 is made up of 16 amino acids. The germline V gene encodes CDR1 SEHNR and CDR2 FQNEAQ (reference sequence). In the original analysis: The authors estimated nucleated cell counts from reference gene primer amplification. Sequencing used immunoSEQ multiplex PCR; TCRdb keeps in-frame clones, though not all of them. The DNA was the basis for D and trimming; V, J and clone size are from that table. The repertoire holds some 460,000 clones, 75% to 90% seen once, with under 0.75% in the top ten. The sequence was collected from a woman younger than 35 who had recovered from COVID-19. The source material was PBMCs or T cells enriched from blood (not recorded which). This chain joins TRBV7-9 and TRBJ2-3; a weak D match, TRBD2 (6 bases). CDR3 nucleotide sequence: TGTGCCAGCAGCCCCCAGGCCGGGACTGACACAGATACGCAGTATTTT. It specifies CASSPQAGTDTDTQYF.